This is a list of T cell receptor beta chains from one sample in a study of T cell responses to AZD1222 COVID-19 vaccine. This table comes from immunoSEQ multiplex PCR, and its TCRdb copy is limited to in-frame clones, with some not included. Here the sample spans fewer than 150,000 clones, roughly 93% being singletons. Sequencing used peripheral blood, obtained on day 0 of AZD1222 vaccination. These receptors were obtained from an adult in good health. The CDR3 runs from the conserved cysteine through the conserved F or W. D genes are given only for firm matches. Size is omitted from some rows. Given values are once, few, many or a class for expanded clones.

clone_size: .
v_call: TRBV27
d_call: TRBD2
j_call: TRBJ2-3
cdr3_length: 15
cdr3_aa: CASSALAGISDTQYF
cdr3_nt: TGTGCCAGCAGCGCTCTAGCGGGAATCTCAGATACGCAGTATTTT

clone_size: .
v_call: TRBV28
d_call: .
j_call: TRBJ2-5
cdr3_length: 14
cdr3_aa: CASSLPLAEETQYF
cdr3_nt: TGTGCCAGCAGTTTACCCTTAGCGGAAGAGACCCAGTACTTC

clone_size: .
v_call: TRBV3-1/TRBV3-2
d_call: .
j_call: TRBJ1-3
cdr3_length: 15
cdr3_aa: CASSNTVGPGNTIYF
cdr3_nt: TGTGCCAGCAGCAATACAGTAGGGCCTGGAAACACCATATATTTT

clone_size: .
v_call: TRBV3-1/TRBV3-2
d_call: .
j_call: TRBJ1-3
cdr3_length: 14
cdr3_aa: CASRVGGPGNTIYF
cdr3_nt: TGTGCCAGCCGTGTGGGGGGTCCTGGAAACACCATATATTTT

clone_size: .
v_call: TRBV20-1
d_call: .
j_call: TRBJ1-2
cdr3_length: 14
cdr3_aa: CSASVAGETYGYTF
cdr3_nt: TGCAGTGCTAGTGTGGCAGGGGAAACCTACGGCTACACCTTC

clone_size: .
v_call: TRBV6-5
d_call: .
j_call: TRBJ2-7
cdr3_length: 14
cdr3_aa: CASSYWDNPYEQYF
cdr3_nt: TGTGCCAGCAGTTACTGGGACAACCCCTACGAGCAGTACTTC

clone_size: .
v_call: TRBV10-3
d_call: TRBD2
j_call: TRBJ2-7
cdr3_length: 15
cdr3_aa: CAISEMWDYDYEQYF
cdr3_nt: TGTGCCATCAGTGAGATGTGGGACTACGACTACGAGCAGTACTTC

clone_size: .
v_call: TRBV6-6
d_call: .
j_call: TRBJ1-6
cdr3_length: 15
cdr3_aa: CASSSRVRGNSPLHF
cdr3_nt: TGTGCCAGCAGTTCCAGGGTCCGCGGGAATTCACCCCTCCACTTT

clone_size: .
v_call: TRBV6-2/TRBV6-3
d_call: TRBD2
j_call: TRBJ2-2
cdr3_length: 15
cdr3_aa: CASSSLAGFTGELFF
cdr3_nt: TGTGCCAGCAGTTCCCTAGCGGGGTTCACCGGGGAGCTGTTTTTT

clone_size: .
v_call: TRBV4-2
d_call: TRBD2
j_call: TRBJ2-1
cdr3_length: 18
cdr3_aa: CASSQDFSGSFRYNEQFF
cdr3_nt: TGTGCCAGCAGCCAAGACTTTAGCGGGAGTTTTCGCTACAATGAGCAGTTCTTC

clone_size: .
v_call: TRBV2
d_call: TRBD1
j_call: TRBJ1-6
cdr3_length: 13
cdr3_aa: CATGQGEVSPLHF
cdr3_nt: TGTGCCACCGGACAGGGGGAAGTTTCACCCCTCCACTTT

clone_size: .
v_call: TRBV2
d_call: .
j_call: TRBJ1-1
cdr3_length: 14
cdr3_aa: CASTTTKSYTEAFF
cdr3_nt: TGTGCCAGCACTACGACCAAGTCGTACACTGAAGCTTTCTTT

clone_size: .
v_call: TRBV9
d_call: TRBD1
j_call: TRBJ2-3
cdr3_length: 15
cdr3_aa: CASSFRTGAVDTQYF
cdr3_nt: TGTGCCAGCAGCTTCCGGACAGGGGCGGTAGATACGCAGTATTTT

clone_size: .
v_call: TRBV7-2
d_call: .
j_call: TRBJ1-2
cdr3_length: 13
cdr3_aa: CASSLTSNYGYTF
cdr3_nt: TGTGCCAGCAGCTTGACATCTAACTATGGCTACACCTTC

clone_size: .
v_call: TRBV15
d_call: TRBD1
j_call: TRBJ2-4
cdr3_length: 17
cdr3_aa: CATSRGRTGGSQNIQYF
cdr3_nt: TGTGCCACCAGCAGAGGAAGGACAGGGGGCTCACAAAACATTCAGTACTTC

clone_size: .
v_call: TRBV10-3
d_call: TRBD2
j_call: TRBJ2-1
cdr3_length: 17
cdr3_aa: CAISDAGLANLYNEQFF
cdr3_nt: TGTGCCATCAGTGACGCGGGACTAGCGAACCTCTACAATGAGCAGTTCTTC

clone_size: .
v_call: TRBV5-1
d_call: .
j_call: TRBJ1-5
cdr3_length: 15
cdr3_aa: CAGNFLTGGNQPQHF
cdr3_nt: TGCGCCGGCAACTTTCTAACTGGCGGAAATCAGCCCCAGCATTTT

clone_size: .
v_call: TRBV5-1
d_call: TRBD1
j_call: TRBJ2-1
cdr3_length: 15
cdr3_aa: CASSALTGTGNEQFF
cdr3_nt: TGCGCCAGCAGCGCCCTCACCGGGACAGGGAATGAGCAGTTCTTC

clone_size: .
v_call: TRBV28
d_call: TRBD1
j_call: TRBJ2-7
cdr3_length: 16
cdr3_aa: CASSSAGQVSSYEQYF
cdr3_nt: TGTGCCAGCAGCTCAGCCGGACAGGTGAGCTCCTACGAGCAGTACTTC

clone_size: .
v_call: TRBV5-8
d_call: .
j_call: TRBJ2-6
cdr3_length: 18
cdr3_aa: CASSLAGVLRSGANVLTF
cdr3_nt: TGTGCCAGCAGCTTGGCAGGTGTCCTACGCTCTGGGGCCAACGTCCTGACTTTC

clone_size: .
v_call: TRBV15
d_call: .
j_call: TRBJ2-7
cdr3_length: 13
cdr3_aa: CATSRDRSYEQYF
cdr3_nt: TGTGCCACCAGCAGGGACAGATCCTACGAGCAGTACTTC

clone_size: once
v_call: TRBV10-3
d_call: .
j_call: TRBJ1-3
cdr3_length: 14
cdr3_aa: CAISEPGKENTIYF
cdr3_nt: TGTGCCATCAGTGAGCCAGGGAAGGAAAACACCATATATTTT

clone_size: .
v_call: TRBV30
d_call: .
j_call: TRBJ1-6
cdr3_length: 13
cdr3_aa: CAWSERRGSPLHF
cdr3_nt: TGTGCCTGGAGCGAGAGGAGGGGGTCACCCCTCCACTTT

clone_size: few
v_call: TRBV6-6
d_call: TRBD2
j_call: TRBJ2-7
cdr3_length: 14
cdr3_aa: CASRLAGVSYEQYF
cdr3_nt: TGTGCCAGCAGACTAGCGGGAGTCTCCTACGAGCAGTACTTC

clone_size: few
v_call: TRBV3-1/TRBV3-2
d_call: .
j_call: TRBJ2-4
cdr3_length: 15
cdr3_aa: CASSQTWLAKNIQYF
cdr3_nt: TGTGCCAGCAGCCAAACATGGCTAGCCAAAAACATTCAGTACTTC

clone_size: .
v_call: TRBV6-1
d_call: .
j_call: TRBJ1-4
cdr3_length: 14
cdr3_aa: CASSEGGSGEKLFF
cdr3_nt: TGTGCCAGCAGTGAAGGGGGCAGCGGTGAAAAACTGTTTTTT

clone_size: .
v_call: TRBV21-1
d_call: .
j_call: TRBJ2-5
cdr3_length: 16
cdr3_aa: CASSSQFAAPQETQYF
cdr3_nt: TGTGCCAGCAGCTCCCAATTTGCGGCACCCCAAGAGACCCAGTACTTC

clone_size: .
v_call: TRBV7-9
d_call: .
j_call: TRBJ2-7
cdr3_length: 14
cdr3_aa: CASSYGTGSYEQYF
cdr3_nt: TGTGCCAGCAGTTATGGCACAGGCTCCTACGAGCAGTACTTC

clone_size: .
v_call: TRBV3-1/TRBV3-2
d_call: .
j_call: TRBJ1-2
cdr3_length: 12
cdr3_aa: CASSQGERGYTF
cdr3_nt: TGTGCCAGCAGCCAAGGGGAGAGGGGCTACACCTTC

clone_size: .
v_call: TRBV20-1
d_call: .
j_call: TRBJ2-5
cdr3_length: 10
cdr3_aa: CSAARETQYF
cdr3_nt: TGCAGTGCTGCCCGGGAGACCCAGTACTTC

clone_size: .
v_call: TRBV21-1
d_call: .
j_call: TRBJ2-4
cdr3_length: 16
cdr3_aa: CASSKILAVAKNIQYF
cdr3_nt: TGTGCCAGCAGCAAAATTCTAGCGGTAGCCAAAAACATTCAGTACTTC

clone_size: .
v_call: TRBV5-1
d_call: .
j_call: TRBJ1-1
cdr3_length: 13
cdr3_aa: CASSFTANTEAFF
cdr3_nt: TGCGCCAGCAGCTTTACAGCGAACACTGAAGCTTTCTTT

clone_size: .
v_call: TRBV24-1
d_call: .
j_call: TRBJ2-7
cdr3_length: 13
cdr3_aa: CATSSHSAGEQYF
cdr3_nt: TGTGCCACCAGTAGTCATTCAGCGGGCGAGCAGTACTTC

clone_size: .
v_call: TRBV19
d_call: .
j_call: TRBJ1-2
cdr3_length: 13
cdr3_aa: CASSVRGGYGYTF
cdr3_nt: TGTGCCAGTAGTGTCAGGGGCGGCTATGGCTACACCTTC

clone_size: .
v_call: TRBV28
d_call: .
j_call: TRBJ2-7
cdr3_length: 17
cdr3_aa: CASSSYSLGTVTYEQYF
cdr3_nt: TGTGCCAGCAGTTCATATAGCCTAGGGACTGTAACCTACGAGCAGTACTTC

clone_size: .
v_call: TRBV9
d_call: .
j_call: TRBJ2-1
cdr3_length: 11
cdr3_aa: CASSQTTEQFF
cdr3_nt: TGTGCCAGCAGCCAGACTACTGAGCAGTTCTTC

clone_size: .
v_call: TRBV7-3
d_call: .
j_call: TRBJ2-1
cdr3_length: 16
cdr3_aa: CASSPSPSSGGDEQFF
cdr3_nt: TGTGCCAGCAGCCCCTCACCCTCGTCCGGGGGCGATGAGCAGTTCTTC

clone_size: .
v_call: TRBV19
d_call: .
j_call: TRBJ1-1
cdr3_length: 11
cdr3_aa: CASFRMGEAFF
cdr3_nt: TGTGCCAGTTTCCGGATGGGTGAAGCTTTCTTT

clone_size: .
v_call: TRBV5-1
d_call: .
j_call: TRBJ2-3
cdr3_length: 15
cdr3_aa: CASSLEARATDTQYF
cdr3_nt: TGCGCCAGCAGCTTGGAGGCCAGGGCCACAGATACGCAGTATTTT

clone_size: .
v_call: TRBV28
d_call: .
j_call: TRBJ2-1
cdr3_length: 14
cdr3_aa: CASSPPHRGGEQFF
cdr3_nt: TGTGCCAGCAGTCCCCCCCACAGGGGGGGTGAGCAGTTCTTC

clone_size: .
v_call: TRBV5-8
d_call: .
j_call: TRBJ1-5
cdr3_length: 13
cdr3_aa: CASSYGLNQPQHF
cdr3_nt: TGTGCCAGCAGCTACGGGCTCAATCAGCCCCAGCATTTT

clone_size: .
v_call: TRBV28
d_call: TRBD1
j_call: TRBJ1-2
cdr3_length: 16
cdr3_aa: CASRGDWDSYNYGYTF
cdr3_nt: TGTGCCAGCAGGGGGGATTGGGACAGCTACAATTATGGCTACACCTTC

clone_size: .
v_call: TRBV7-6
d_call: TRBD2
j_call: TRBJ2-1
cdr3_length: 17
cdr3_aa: CASSIGLADITYNEQFF
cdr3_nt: TGTGCCAGCAGCATCGGACTAGCGGATATCACCTACAATGAGCAGTTCTTC

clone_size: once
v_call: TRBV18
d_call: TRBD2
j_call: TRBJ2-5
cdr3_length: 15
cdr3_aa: CASSGQREYGETQYF
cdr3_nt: TGTGCCAGCTCCGGACAGCGGGAGTACGGAGAGACCCAGTACTTC

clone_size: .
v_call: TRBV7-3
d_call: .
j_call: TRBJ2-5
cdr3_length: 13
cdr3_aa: CASSLLLQETQYF
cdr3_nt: TGTGCCAGCAGCCTACTCCTTCAAGAGACCCAGTACTTC

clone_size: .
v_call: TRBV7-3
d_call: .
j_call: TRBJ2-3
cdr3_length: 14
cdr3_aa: CASSLKPSTDTQYF
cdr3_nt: TGTGCCAGCAGCTTAAAGCCCAGCACAGATACGCAGTATTTT

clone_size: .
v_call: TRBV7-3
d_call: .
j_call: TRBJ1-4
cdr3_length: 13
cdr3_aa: CASSFDRGEKLFF
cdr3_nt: TGTGCCAGCAGCTTTGATCGCGGAGAAAAACTGTTTTTT

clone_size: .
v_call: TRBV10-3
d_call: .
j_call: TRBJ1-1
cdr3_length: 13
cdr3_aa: CAISPRDNTEAFF
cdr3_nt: TGTGCCATCAGTCCCCGGGATAACACTGAAGCTTTCTTT

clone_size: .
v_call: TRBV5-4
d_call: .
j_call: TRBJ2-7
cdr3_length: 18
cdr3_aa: CASSTRGVQGRRSYEQYF
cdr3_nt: TGTGCCAGCAGCACCAGGGGGGTCCAGGGACGGAGATCCTACGAGCAGTACTTC

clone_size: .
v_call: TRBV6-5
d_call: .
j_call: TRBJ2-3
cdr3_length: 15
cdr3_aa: CASSYSGLSTDTQYF
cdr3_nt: TGTGCCAGCAGTTACTCCGGGCTGAGCACAGATACGCAGTATTTT

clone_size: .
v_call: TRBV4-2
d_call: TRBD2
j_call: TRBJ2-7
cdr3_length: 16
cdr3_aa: CASSQGASGSLSEQYF
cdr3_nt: TGTGCCAGCAGCCAAGGGGCTAGCGGGAGTCTCTCCGAGCAGTACTTC

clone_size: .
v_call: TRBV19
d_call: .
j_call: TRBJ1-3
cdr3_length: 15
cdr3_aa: CASTTLVTAGNTIYF
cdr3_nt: TGTGCCAGTACCACTCTAGTGACAGCTGGAAACACCATATATTTT

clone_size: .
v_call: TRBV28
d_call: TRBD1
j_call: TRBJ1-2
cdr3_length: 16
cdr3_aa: CASSLRTGSMFYGYTF
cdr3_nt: TGTGCCAGCAGTTTGAGGACAGGTAGTATGTTCTATGGCTACACCTTC

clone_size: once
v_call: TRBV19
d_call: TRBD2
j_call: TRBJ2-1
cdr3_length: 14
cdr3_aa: CASSTWTRYNEQFF
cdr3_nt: TGTGCCAGTAGTACATGGACTAGGTACAATGAGCAGTTCTTC

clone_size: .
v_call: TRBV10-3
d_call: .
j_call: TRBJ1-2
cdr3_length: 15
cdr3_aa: CAISESTRPYPGYTF
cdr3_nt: TGTGCCATCAGTGAGTCGACTCGCCCCTACCCCGGCTACACCTTC

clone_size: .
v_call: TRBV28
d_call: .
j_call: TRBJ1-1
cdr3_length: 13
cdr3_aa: CASSLTGNTEAFF
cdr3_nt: TGTGCCAGCAGTTTAACAGGAAACACTGAAGCTTTCTTT

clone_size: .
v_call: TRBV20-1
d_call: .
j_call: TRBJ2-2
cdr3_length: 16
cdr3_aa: CSASGVVSSNTGELFF
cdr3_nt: TGCAGTGCTAGTGGAGTAGTTAGCTCTAACACCGGGGAGCTGTTTTTT

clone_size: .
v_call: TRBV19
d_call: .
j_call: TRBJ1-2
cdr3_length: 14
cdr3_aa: CASSGDRLIYGYTF
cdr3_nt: TGTGCCAGTAGTGGAGACAGACTTATCTATGGCTACACCTTC

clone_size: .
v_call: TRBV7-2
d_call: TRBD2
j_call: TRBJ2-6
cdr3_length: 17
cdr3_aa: CASSISGTNSGANVLTF
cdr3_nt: TGTGCCAGCAGCATTAGCGGGACTAACTCTGGGGCCAACGTCCTGACTTTC